These T cell receptor beta chains were read from a single sample in a study of CD8 T cells in ankylosing spondylitis. One entry per CDR3 protein results from TCRdb running MiXCR on the 5' RACE reads. The sample yields about 100,000 distinct CDR3 sequences, about 9.1% seen once. The sample comprised blood, either unsorted or a sorted T cell fraction (not recorded which). These receptors were taken from a male donor with ankylosing spondylitis or in good health (not recorded which). Both conserved end residues are part of each CDR3. A D gene is named only where the DNA matches it firmly. The size of a clone is reported for some rows only, either as once, few or many, or as a class for expanded clones.

d_call	clone_size	v_call	j_call	cdr3_nt	cdr3_aa
-	many	TRBV5-1	TRBJ2-7	TGCGCCAGCAGCTTGGAACAGGTCACCTCCGAGCAGTACTTC	CASSLEQVTSEQYF
-	-	TRBV7-9	TRBJ2-5	TGTGTCAGCAGCTTCGGGGGTCACCGAGAGACCCAGTACTTC	CVSSFGGHRETQYF
-	many	TRBV27	TRBJ2-7	TGTGCCAGCGGAGAGGGAGATTACGAGCAGTACTTC	CASGEGDYEQYF
-	many	TRBV5-1	TRBJ1-4	TGCGCCAGCAGCTTGGTTCAGAATGAAAAACTGTTTTTT	CASSLVQNEKLFF
TRBD2	few	TRBV4-1	TRBJ2-1	TGCGCCAGCAGCCAACCTCCGGGACTAGCGGGGGTTAAGTCCTCCTACAATGAGCAGTTCTTC	CASSQPPGLAGVKSSYNEQFF
TRBD1	many	TRBV18	TRBJ2-1	TGTGCCAGCTCCTCCAGCCCAGGGGGCACCTCCTACAATGAGCAGTTCTTC	CASSSSPGGTSYNEQFF
-	few	TRBV7-9	TRBJ1-2	TGTGCCAGCAGCCTGCTCGATTGGCGCTATGGCTACACCTTC	CASSLLDWRYGYTF
-	-	TRBV12-3/TRBV12-4	TRBJ2-2	TGTGCCAGCAGTTTAAGCGGCGGGGAGCTGTTTTTT	CASSLSGGELFF
-	-	TRBV21-1	TRBJ1-1	TGTGCCAGCAGCAATCGGGCAGACTCGAACACTGAAGCTTTCTTT	CASSNRADSNTEAFF
-	many	TRBV20-1	TRBJ2-3	TGCAGTGCTAGAGATCTAATGGTGGCCCTCGGGGGCCCAGATACGCAGTATTTT	CSARDLMVALGGPDTQYF
-	many	TRBV11-2	TRBJ2-7	TGTGCCAGCAGCTTATCCGGGCCTGCGCCCTACGAGCAGTACTTC	CASSLSGPAPYEQYF
TRBD1	many	TRBV7-6	TRBJ2-3	TGTGCCAGCAGCTTGGGGACAGACACAGATACGCAGTATTTT	CASSLGTDTDTQYF
-	many	TRBV6-5	TRBJ2-7	TGTGCCAGCAGTCGTAATGGATACGAGCAGTACTTC	CASSRNGYEQYF
-	many	TRBV5-1	TRBJ2-3	TGCGCCAGCAGCTCCGTTTTAGAGCCAGATACGCAGTATTTT	CASSSVLEPDTQYF
TRBD1	many	TRBV11-1	TRBJ2-7	TGTGCCAGCAGTTTAGAGGGGACAGGGAAGAAACCCAGTCTCTACGAGCAGTACTTC	CASSLEGTGKKPSLYEQYF
-	many	TRBV12-3/TRBV12-4	TRBJ2-3	TGTGCCAGCAGGCCTAGGACGACTAGCACAGATACGCAGTATTTT	CASRPRTTSTDTQYF
-	many	TRBV28	TRBJ2-5	TGTGCCAGCAGTAACGGGTTTCAAGAGACCCAGTACTTC	CASSNGFQETQYF
-	-	TRBV12-3/TRBV12-4	TRBJ1-2	TGTGCCAGCAGCCCGGGCCCGGGCTCGGGGGGCTACACCTTC	CASSPGPGSGGYTF
-	few	TRBV29-1	TRBJ2-6	TGCAGCGTTGAGCTTTGGGACTCTGGGGCCAACGTCCTGACTTTC	CSVELWDSGANVLTF
-	many	TRBV24-1	TRBJ2-1	TGTGCCACCAGTGATGTCAGGGCGGTTGAGCAGTTCTTC	CATSDVRAVEQFF
-	many	TRBV7-8	TRBJ2-7	TGTGCCAGCAGCTTAGCCCCTGGCCAGCACTACGAGCAGTACTTC	CASSLAPGQHYEQYF
TRBD1	many	TRBV4-1	TRBJ1-2	TGCGCCAGCAGCCAAGAACCGACAGGGGGCTATGGCTACACCTTC	CASSQEPTGGYGYTF
-	many	TRBV5-1	TRBJ1-1	TGCGCCAGCAGCTTTAGTCAGGGACGGACTGAAGCTTTCTTT	CASSFSQGRTEAFF
-	many	TRBV6-1	TRBJ1-2	TGTGCCAGCAGTGAGTCCAGGGAGAACTATGGCTACACCTTC	CASSESRENYGYTF
-	many	TRBV28	TRBJ1-2	TGTGCCAGCAGTTTTTTGGGGGCAGGGGTTGGCTACACCTTC	CASSFLGAGVGYTF
TRBD1	-	TRBV5-1	TRBJ2-3	TGCGCCAGCAGCGGTATGGGACAGGGCGCAGATACGCAGTATTTT	CASSGMGQGADTQYF
-	-	TRBV7-9	TRBJ1-1	TGTGCCAGCAGCTTAGTGGGGGCACAAGAAGCTTTCTTT	CASSLVGAQEAFF
TRBD1	-	TRBV5-1	TRBJ2-7	TGCGCCAGCAGCGAACGGACAGGGGCGGGCTACGAGCAGTACTTC	CASSERTGAGYEQYF
-	many	TRBV30	TRBJ1-6	TGTGCCATGGTCCGGGGGAATTCACCCCTCCACTTT	CAMVRGNSPLHF
TRBD1	many	TRBV20-1	TRBJ2-7	TGCAGTGCTAGACCTCACCCAGGGGGTTTGTTCTACGAGCAGTACTTC	CSARPHPGGLFYEQYF
-	many	TRBV25-1	TRBJ2-5	TGTGCCAGCAGTGGACAGCAAGAGACCCAGTACTTC	CASSGQQETQYF
-	many	TRBV9	TRBJ2-7	TGTGCCAGCAGCGTAGGGGGGGGCCACGAGCAGTACTTC	CASSVGGGHEQYF
-	-	TRBV11-3	TRBJ2-2	TGTGCCAGCAGCCCCGGGGTCCCGAAAAACACCGGGGAGCTGTTTTTT	CASSPGVPKNTGELFF
-	many	TRBV12-3/TRBV12-4	TRBJ2-5	TGTGCCAGCAGTTTAAGGACAAGTACAGAGACCCAGTACTTC	CASSLRTSTETQYF
-	many	TRBV28	TRBJ2-7	TGTGCCAGCTCAGACACCGACTACGAGCAGTACTTC	CASSDTDYEQYF
-	many	TRBV30	TRBJ2-1	TGTGCCTGGAGTGCGCTGAGGAATGAGCAGTTCTTC	CAWSALRNEQFF
-	many	TRBV11-2	TRBJ1-1	TGTGCCAGCAGCTTAGTTCGTGGGACAACCACTGAAGCTTTCTTT	CASSLVRGTTTEAFF
-	many	TRBV15	TRBJ2-3	TGTGCCACCAGCACGCACTCCAGGGTGGATACGCAGTATTTT	CATSTHSRVDTQYF
TRBD1	many	TRBV20-1	TRBJ2-7	TGCAGTGCTAGAGATTTTGGGACAGGGCAGTACGAGCAGTACTTC	CSARDFGTGQYEQYF
TRBD1	-	TRBV5-5	TRBJ1-1	TGTGCCAGCAGACGGGACAGGGGGCGCGTTTCGGTTTGGGCTGAAGCTTTCTTT	CASRRDRGRVSVWAEAFF
-	many	TRBV20-1	TRBJ2-5	TGCAGTGCCCTCGAAGACAGTCCAGAGACCCAGTACTTC	CSALEDSPETQYF
-	many	TRBV29-1	TRBJ2-7	TGCAGCGTTTGTATTGAACGGCACGCACCTACCTACGAGCAGTACTTC	CSVCIERHAPTYEQYF
-	few	TRBV11-2	TRBJ2-7	TGTGCCAGCAGCTTAGGCCGGGGCGCGGACGAGCAGTACTTC	CASSLGRGADEQYF
TRBD2	many	TRBV10-3	TRBJ2-1	TGTGCCATCAGTGAGTCGCCGGGGGGCTCCTACAATGAGCAGTTCTTC	CAISESPGGSYNEQFF
-	few	TRBV4-2	TRBJ1-3	TGTGCCAGCAGCCCCACCTATTACAGGAGCTCTGGAAACACCATATATTTT	CASSPTYYRSSGNTIYF
TRBD2	many	TRBV12-3/TRBV12-4	TRBJ2-1	TGTGCCAGCGGGGGGGGGAATGAGCAGTTCTTC	CASGGGNEQFF